These 14 T cell receptor beta chains share one sample of origin, sequenced in a study of human T cells and chemical hapten exposure. Time point meaning: healthy volunteer bleed at 2 weeks. The template was total RNA from unfractionated whole blood. TCRdb independently ran MiXCR on the RACE reads; one entry per CDR3 protein. The repertoire includes 130,000 or so distinct CDR3 sequences, approximately 9.5% of them detected once, and about 2% sits in the top ten. The sequencing input was whole blood. Source of these receptors: a male donor in good health. Some clones in this sample may be carry-over from other donors' samples.

This clonotype was recorded many times. The genes are TRBV20-1 and TRBJ2-7; D is possibly TRBD2 (5 bases). This CDR3 comprises 14 residues. CDR1 and CDR2 from the germline V gene are DFQATT and SNEGSKA (reference sequence). The V and J ends lost 2 bases and 0 bases respectively, with 11 bases between them. This chain's CDR3 is CSARTSSHSYEQYF. CDR3 nucleotide sequence: TGCAGTGCTAGAACTTCTAGCCACTCCTACGAGCAGTACTTC.

This chain connects TRBV2 to TRBJ1-2, with D possibly being TRBD1 (5 bases). This CDR3 has 13 residues. Germline V gene sequence: CDR1 SNHLY, CDR2 FYNNEI. V lost 8 bases to trimming and J lost 4 bases, with 14 bases between them. The CDR3: CASLEGQSYGYTF. Here the CDR3 DNA reads TGTGCCAGCTTGGAGGGGCAGAGCTATGGCTACACCTTC.

In its sample, this clonotype was seen many times. The rearrangement links TRBV5-1 to TRBJ2-7; 9 bases align to TRBD1. CDR3 length: 15 amino acids. Germline V lookup: CDR1 SGHRS, CDR2 YFSETQ. The ends lost 4 bases at V and 6 bases at J; junction bases unmatched: 11. CDR3 in amino acids: CASSLLGTGSREQYF. CDR3 sequence (DNA): TGCGCCAGCAGCCTGTTAGGGACAGGGTCGCGCGAGCAGTACTTC.

Ten or more counts support this clonotype. The chain is built from TRBV3-1 and TRBJ2-5; D unresolved. Trimming cost V 0 bases and J 7 bases, with 0 bases left between them. The CDR3 runs to 10 residues. The germline V gene has CDR1 LGHDT and CDR2 YNNKEL (reference sequence). The CDR3 nucleotides are TGTGCCAGCAGCCAAGAGACCCAGTACTTC. It encodes CASSQETQYF.

This clonotype was seen only a few times. The V call is TRBV6-6, the J call TRBJ2-2; 8 bases are a match to TRBD2. The J segment lost 2 bases and the V segment lost 8 bases, leaving 7 bases of the junction unmatched. CDR1 MNHNY and CDR2 SVGAGI come from the germline V gene (reference sequence). The CDR3 contains 15 residues. CDR3 residues: CASWSSGVNTGELFF. DNA for the CDR3: TGTGCCAGCTGGAGTAGCGGGGTTAACACCGGGGAGCTGTTTTTT.

This clonotype was recorded a few times. This rearrangement joins TRBV5-1 to TRBJ2-1, with D unclear. V was trimmed by 0 bases and J by 0 bases, leaving 10 bases between them. Germline V lookup: CDR1 SGHRS, CDR2 YFSETQ. This CDR3 region has 16 residues. The CDR3 coding sequence is TGCGCCAGCAGCTTGGAGGTCAGGAGCTCCTACAATGAGCAGTTCTTC. It encodes CASSLEVRSSYNEQFF.

The chain combines TRBV4-1 with TRBJ2-1; 7 bases map to TRBD2. The CDR3 totals 16 residues. Per the germline V gene, CDR1 is MGHRA and CDR2 is YSYEKL. V gave up 0 bases and J gave up 0 bases; unmatched junction bases: 2. The CDR3 bases are TGCGCCAGCAGCCAAGAAGGCGGGAGCTCCTACAATGAGCAGTTCTTC. It codes for CASSQEGGSSYNEQFF.

This clonotype was seen more than once but under ten times. V gene TRBV4-1 combines with J gene TRBJ2-5; D perhaps matches TRBD2 (5 bases). Germline V gene data show CDR1 as MGHRA and CDR2 as YSYEKL. V was cut by 4 bases and J by 7 bases, with 10 bases left in between. This CDR3 spans 12 amino acids. CDR3 sequence: CASSRTDVTQYF. The CDR3 DNA reads as TGCGCCAGCAGCCGGACTGACGTGACCCAGTACTTC.

This chain uses TRBV27 with TRBJ1-4; D is unclear. The CDR3 is made up of 13 amino acids. In germline, CDR1 is MNHEY, CDR2 SMNVEV (reference sequence). The ends were cut back, 3 bases at V and 7 bases at J, with 9 bases in the middle. The CDR3 nucleotides are TGTGCCAGCAGTTTTAAAGGTGGTGAAAAACTGTTTTTT. Protein: CASSFKGGEKLFF.

The chain is built from TRBV12-3 or TRBV12-4 and TRBJ2-5; 7 nucleotides line up with TRBD2. With V trimmed by 5 bases and J by 5 bases, 5 bases remained unmatched. This CDR3 is 13 amino acids long. CDR3 coding DNA: TGTGCCAGCAGTCATAGCGGGCGTGAGACCCAGTACTTC. The encoded protein is CASSHSGRETQYF.

There are a few counts of this clonotype. V gene TRBV12-3 or TRBV12-4 combines with J gene TRBJ2-2, with 9 nucleotides matching TRBD1. The CDR3 is 15 residues long. The V gene end was trimmed by 6 bases and the J gene end by 2 bases; junction bases not matched to a gene: 4. Written as DNA, the CDR3 is TGTGCCAGCAGACCGGGACAGGGCAACACCGGGGAGCTGTTTTTT. It specifies CASRPGQGNTGELFF.

The chain employs TRBV6-2 or TRBV6-3 and TRBJ2-2, with 8 bases matching TRBD1. V lost 4 bases, J lost 0 bases, and 7 bases stayed unmatched. CDR3 length: 17 amino acids. CDR1 and CDR2 (germline): MNHEY, SVGEGT. The CDR3 DNA reads TGTGCCAGCAGTTCCGACAGGGGTTTCGCGAACACCGGGGAGCTGTTTTTT. Translating gives CASSSDRGFANTGELFF.

In its sample, this clonotype was seen many times. This chain uses TRBV6-4 with TRBJ1-1, with D unresolved. Trimming cost V 2 bases and J 3 bases, with 4 bases left between them. The CDR3 totals 12 residues. Germline V gives CDR1 MRHNA, CDR2 SNTAGT. This chain's CDR3 is CASSDGYTEAFF. The CDR3 DNA follows: TGTGCCAGCAGTGACGGATACACTGAAGCTTTCTTT.

This clonotype was detected only a few times. The chain is built from TRBV12-3 or TRBV12-4 and TRBJ2-7, with D unresolved. The V gene lost 4 bases and the J gene lost 3 bases, with 10 bases spanning the gap. The CDR3 runs 13 residues. Written as DNA, the CDR3 is TGTGCCAGCAGTTCCGGCACCAACTACGAGCAGTACTTC. It codes for CASSSGTNYEQYF.